The sequence of this T cell receptor (beta chain) was determined in a study of blood T cell repertoires in COVID-19. Study at large: The cDNA or gDNA used as material had been derived from T cells, B-cell-depleted T cells, or PBMCs.

Clones were read by immunoSEQ multiplex PCR, and TCRdb kept only the in-frame ones, dropping some. The sample consists of more than 85,000 clones, over 80% of them appearing once. The CDR3 totals 14 residues. The V end lost 5 bases, the J end lost 3 bases, and 11 bases lay between the germline ends. CDR1 is MGHRA, CDR2 YSYEKL, per germline. This receptor was obtained from a human donor in a cohort sampled during active COVID-19. The gene calls are TRBV4-1 and TRBJ1-5, with D perhaps matching TRBD1 (5 bases). Sequenced material: peripheral blood. The CDR3 loop reads CASSEQVTNQPQHF. The CDR3 DNA follows: TGCGCCAGCAGCGAACAGGTTACCAATCAGCCCCAGCATTTT.